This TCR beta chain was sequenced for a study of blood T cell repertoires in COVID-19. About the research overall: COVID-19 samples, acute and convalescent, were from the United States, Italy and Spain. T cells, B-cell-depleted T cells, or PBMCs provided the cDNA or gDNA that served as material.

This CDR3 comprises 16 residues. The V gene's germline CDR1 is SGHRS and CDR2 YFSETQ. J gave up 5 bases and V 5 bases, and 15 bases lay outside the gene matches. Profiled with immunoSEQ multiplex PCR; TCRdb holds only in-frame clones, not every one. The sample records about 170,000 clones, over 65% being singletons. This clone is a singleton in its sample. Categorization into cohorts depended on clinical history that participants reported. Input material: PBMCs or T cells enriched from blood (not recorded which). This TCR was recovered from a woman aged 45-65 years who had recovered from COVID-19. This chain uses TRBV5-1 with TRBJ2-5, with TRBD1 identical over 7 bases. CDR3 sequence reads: CASSKLFPEQGETQYF. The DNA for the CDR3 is TGCGCCAGCAGTAAATTATTCCCGGAACAGGGGGAGACCCAGTACTTC. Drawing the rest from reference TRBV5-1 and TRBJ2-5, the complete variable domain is KAGVTQTPRYLIKTRGQQVTLSCSPISGHRSVSWYQQTPGQGLQFLFEYFSETQRNKGNFPGRFSGRQFSNSRSEMNVSTLELGDSALYLCASSKLFPEQGETQYFGPGTRLLVL.